The 28 T cell receptor beta chains below were found in one sample sequenced in a study of PD-L1 blockade in urothelial cancer. Time point indicated: peripheral blood 6 weeks after treatment start. Measured with immunoSEQ multiplex PCR; TCRdb has only the in-frame clones, and not every one. The sample records 48,000 or so clones, approximately 86% being singletons. Sequenced here: PBMCs, sampled around atezolizumab (anti-PD-L1) treatment. These TCRs come from a man aged 60 to 75 with urothelial cancer.

The chain uses TRBV6-6 and TRBJ2-7, with 12 bases that match TRBD2. In germline, CDR1 is MNHNY, CDR2 SVGAGI (reference sequence). J gave up 4 bases and V 6 bases, and 4 bases lay outside the gene matches. The CDR3 has 14 amino acids. CDR3 coding DNA: TGTGCCAGCAGGGCTAGCGGGGGGGTATACGAGCAGTACTTC. Translation: CASRASGGVYEQYF.

The chain uses TRBV7-2 and TRBJ2-2; 8 bases line up with TRBD2. V shed 7 bases and J 1 base; nucleotides not matched to a gene: 11. This CDR3 is 17 amino acids long. Germline assignment: CDR1 SGHTA and CDR2 FQGNSA. DNA of the CDR3: TGTGCCAGCACCCCGGGACTGGCGGGGGGGAACACCGGGGAGCTGTTTTTT. It is translated as CASTPGLAGGNTGELFF. Based on the CDR3 plus reference TRBV7-2 and TRBJ2-2, the full variable domain is GAGVSQSPSNKVTEKGKDVELRCDPISGHTALYWYRQSLGQGLEFLIYFQGNSAPDKSGLPSDRFSAERTGGSVSTLTIQRTQQEDSAVYLCASTPGLAGGNTGELFFGEGSRLTVL.

The V and J genes are TRBV4-3 and TRBJ2-1; weak D call: TRBD2 (5 bases). CDR3 length: 16 amino acids. The ends were cut back, 4 bases at V and 4 bases at J, with 17 bases in the middle. Per germline, CDR1 LGHNA and CDR2 YSLEER. CDR3 protein: CASSPDYDMWYNEQFF. As DNA, the CDR3 is TGCGCCAGCAGCCCCGACTACGACATGTGGTACAATGAGCAGTTCTTC.

Only a few counts were recorded for this clone. One junction end does not reproduce the germline sequence, and a read error may be involved. The rearrangement links TRBV14 to TRBJ2-2, with 8 bases fitting TRBD2. CDR1 SGHDN and CDR2 FVKESK come from the germline V gene. The CDR3 has 14 residues. CDR3 in DNA: TGTGCCAGCAGCAAAGATACTAGCGGCGGGGAGCTGTTTTTT. Translated, it gives CASSKDTSGGELFF.

The chain has TRBV6-5 and TRBJ2-5, with D possibly being TRBD2 (5 bases). The germline gives CDR1 MNHEY, CDR2 SVGAGI. The ends were cut back, 4 bases at V and 1 base at J, with 10 bases in the middle. This CDR3 is built from 14 residues. CDR3 region: CASSWRGPQETQYF. The CDR3 DNA is TGTGCCAGCAGTTGGCGAGGGCCCCAAGAGACCCAGTACTTC.

The chain links TRBV4-1 to TRBJ1-2, with 7 positions matching TRBD1. V was pared by 0 bases and J by 6 bases, with 10 bases of the junction left unmatched. Germline CDR1 MGHRA, CDR2 YSYEKL. This CDR3 spans 16 amino acids. CDR3 amino acids: CASSQDRRGGANGYTF. The CDR3 DNA reads as TGCGCCAGCAGCCAAGATCGAAGAGGGGGCGCGAATGGCTACACCTTC.

The rearrangement joins TRBV7-2 to TRBJ2-7; 7 bases map to TRBD1. Unmatched junction bases numbered 6, after V lost 5 bases and J lost 5 bases. The V gene's germline CDR1 is SGHTA and CDR2 FQGNSA. The CDR3 runs to 13 residues. The DNA of the CDR3 is TGTGCCAGCAGCACAGACAGGGACGACGAGCAGTACTTC. This translates into CASSTDRDDEQYF.

This rearrangement joins TRBV19 to TRBJ1-5; 8 bases are shared with TRBD1. Germline V lookup: CDR1 LNHDA, CDR2 SQIVND (reference sequence). CDR3 length equals 16 residues. The junction had 10 bases not matched to a gene; V was cut back by 6 bases and J by 3 bases. As DNA, the CDR3 is TGTGCCAGTAGAATCCACCAGGGGGCCTACAATCAGCCCCAGCATTTT. Translation gives CASRIHQGAYNQPQHF.

The chain couples TRBV5-1 to TRBJ2-5, with 8 bases aligning to TRBD2. This CDR3 has 14 amino acids. Unmatched junction bases numbered 2, after V lost 3 bases and J lost 1 base. The V gene's germline CDR1 is SGHRS and CDR2 YFSETQ. The CDR3 loop reads CASSWTSPQETQYF. DNA of the CDR3: TGCGCCAGCAGCTGGACTAGCCCCCAAGAGACCCAGTACTTC.

This clone was seen just once. This rearrangement joins TRBV15 to TRBJ2-7; TRBD1 might be the D (6 bases). The ends were cut back, 5 bases at V and 2 bases at J, with 19 bases in the middle. CDR1 and CDR2 from the germline V gene are LNHNV and YYDKDF (reference sequence). There are 16 residues in the CDR3. The CDR3 coding sequence is TGTGCCACCAGCCCGCGCTTACAGGGCCCTACCTACGAGCAGTACTTC. It translates to CATSPRLQGPTYEQYF.

This chain links TRBV9 with TRBJ1-6; D is unresolved. Per the germline V gene, CDR1 is SGDLS and CDR2 is YYNGEE. Trimming took 4 bases from V and 10 from J, leaving 18 bases between them. This CDR3 contains 15 residues. CDR3 sequence (DNA): TGTGCCAGCAGCTCCCTGACTCAGTCCGGATCACCCCTCCACTTT. It translates to CASSSLTQSGSPLHF.

Only a few counts were recorded for this clone. This sequence joins TRBV7-9 and TRBJ1-5; D not certain. In germline, CDR1 is SEHNR, CDR2 FQNEAQ (reference sequence). The CDR3 has 15 amino acids. Trimming shortened V by 1 base and J by 0 bases, and 7 bases separated the two germline ends. CDR3 sequence (DNA): TGTGCCAGCAGCTTAGATGGCAGTAGCAATCAGCCCCAGCATTTT. It codes for CASSLDGSSNQPQHF. Drawing the rest from reference TRBV7-9 and TRBJ1-5, the complete variable domain is DTGVSQNPRHKITKRGQNVTFRCDPISEHNRLYWYRQTLGQGPEFLTYFQNEAQLEKSRLLSDRFSAERPKGSFSTLEIQRTEQGDSAMYLCASSLDGSSNQPQHFGDGTRLSIL.

The CDR3 protein is CASSLRQGGEAFF. In nucleotides, the CDR3 is TGTGCCAGCAGCTTGAGGCAGGGGGGAGAAGCTTTCTTT. The chain links TRBV5-4 to TRBJ1-1; 7 bases are a match to TRBD1. This CDR3 has 13 amino acids. Germline trimming cut 1 base from V and 8 bases from J; bases unmatched to any gene: 5. Germline V gene lookup returns CDR1 SGHNT and CDR2 YYREEE (reference sequence).

The chain joins TRBV15 to TRBJ2-4; 7 bases match TRBD1. The CDR3 totals 15 residues. V lost 1 base and J lost 4; bases outside the gene matches: 4. Germline lookup yields CDR1 LNHNV and CDR2 YYDKDF (reference sequence). The CDR3 region is CATSRGGTEKNIQYF. CDR3 in DNA: TGTGCCACCAGCAGAGGAGGGACAGAAAAAAACATTCAGTACTTC.

The genes are TRBV7-9 and TRBJ2-7, with D possibly matching TRBD2 (5 bases). V shed 5 bases and J shed 5 bases, with 16 bases lying between them. The CDR3 runs 14 residues. Germline V gene lookup returns CDR1 SEHNR and CDR2 FQNEAQ (reference sequence). The CDR3 nucleotides are TGTGCCAGCAGCCCGCCCTCCGGGGAGAACGAGCAGTACTTC. It codes for CASSPPSGENEQYF.

This chain joins TRBV9 and TRBJ1-4, with a weak D call TRBD1 (6 bases). CDR1 is SGDLS, CDR2 YYNGEE, per germline. The CDR3 is 13 residues long. The ends were cut back, 0 bases at V and 12 bases at J, with 12 bases in the middle. The CDR3 region has the DNA TGTGCCAGCAGCGTAGACGGTTGGGGGCAACTGTTTTTT. As protein: CASSVDGWGQLFF.

This rearrangement joins TRBV7-9 to TRBJ2-3, with 16 positions matching TRBD2. V shed 4 bases and J 4 bases; nucleotides not matched to a gene: 8. CDR1 and CDR2 (germline): SEHNR, FQNEAQ (reference sequence). This CDR3 comprises 18 residues. CDR3 DNA sequence: TGTGCCAGCAGCTCTGCCGGGACTAGCGGGGGGGCCTCAGATACGCAGTATTTT. It specifies CASSSAGTSGGASDTQYF. Full variable domain (missing parts from reference TRBV7-9 and TRBJ2-3): DTGVSQNPRHKITKRGQNVTFRCDPISEHNRLYWYRQTLGQGPEFLTYFQNEAQLEKSRLLSDRFSAERPKGSFSTLEIQRTEQGDSAMYLCASSSAGTSGGASDTQYFGPGTRLTVL.

CDR3 sequence (DNA): TGTGCCAGCTCACCAGGAGCGGGGTCCTACAATGAGCAGTTCTTC. Protein product: CASSPGAGSYNEQFF. The rearrangement links TRBV18 to TRBJ2-1; 7 bases fit TRBD2. This CDR3 comprises 15 residues. The J segment lost 1 base and the V segment lost 2 bases, leaving 2 bases of the junction unmatched. Germline lookup yields CDR1 KGHSH and CDR2 LQKENI.

This clone appeared a few times. The gene calls are TRBV4-2 and TRBJ1-5; 10 nucleotides agree with TRBD1. Trimming took 3 bases from V and 2 from J; bases not matched to a gene: 7. The germline V gene has CDR1 LGHNA and CDR2 YNFKEQ. The CDR3 is 17 amino acids. CDR3 region: CASSQLDRGPGNQPQHF. In DNA form, the CDR3 reads TGTGCCAGCAGCCAGCTAGACAGGGGGCCGGGCAATCAGCCCCAGCATTTT.

This clone was picked up one time. The chain carries TRBV19 and TRBJ2-2; possibly TRBD2 for D (6 bases). The V gene lost 5 bases and the J gene lost 7 bases, with 11 bases spanning the gap. The CDR3 contains 13 residues. Germline values: CDR1 LNHDA, CDR2 SQIVND (reference sequence). CDR3 sequence reads: CASSPLGSGELFF. The CDR3 DNA is TGTGCCAGTAGTCCCCTCGGGAGCGGGGAGCTGTTTTTT.

The chain is built from TRBV6-5 and TRBJ2-2; D is perhaps TRBD1 (6 bases). The CDR3 runs 14 residues. CDR1 is MNHEY, CDR2 SVGAGI, per germline. The V end lost 6 bases, the J end lost 0 bases, and 8 bases lay between the germline ends. This CDR3 reads CASRQGTNTGELFF. The CDR3 DNA is TGTGCCAGCAGACAGGGAACGAACACCGGGGAGCTGTTTTTT.

This clone was counted a single time. The J gene is TRBJ2-4, the V gene TRBV18, with 7 bases lining up with TRBD1. The junction had 5 bases not matched to a gene; V was cut back by 0 bases and J by 3 bases. Germline V gene sequence: CDR1 KGHSH, CDR2 LQKENI. This CDR3 region has 16 residues. In DNA form, the CDR3 reads TGTGCCAGCTCACCACCTATACAGGGGCTCAAAAACATTCAGTACTTC. Translating gives CASSPPIQGLKNIQYF. Full variable domain (rest looked up from reference TRBV18 and TRBJ2-4): NAGVMQNPRHLVRRRGQEARLRCSPMKGHSHVYWYRQLPEEGLKFMVYLQKENIIDESGMPKERFSAEFPKEGPSILRIQQVVRGDSAAYFCASSPPIQGLKNIQYFGAGTRLSVL.

This chain joins TRBV6-5 and TRBJ1-6; TRBD1 agrees at 7 bases. The J segment lost 5 bases and the V segment lost 10 bases, leaving 8 bases of the junction unmatched. The V gene's germline CDR1 is MNHEY and CDR2 SVGAGI. The length of the CDR3 is 14 residues. The DNA of the CDR3 is TGTGCCACCTCGAGGGGGCAGAATAATTCACCCCTCCACTTT. Its protein is CATSRGQNNSPLHF.

For the CDR3, the DNA is TGTGCCAGCAGTTTCCCAGTTACCACTGAAGCTTTCTTT. Translated: CASSFPVTTEAFF. V usage is TRBV28 and J usage is TRBJ1-1; D call uncertain. Per the germline V gene, CDR1 is MDHEN and CDR2 is SYDVKM. This CDR3 comprises 13 residues. Trimming cost V 3 bases and J 4 bases, with 9 bases left between them.

The chain is built from TRBV4-2 and TRBJ2-7; 14 nucleotides line up with TRBD2. V was pared by 4 bases and J by 4 bases, with 0 bases of the junction left unmatched. The CDR3 is 14 amino acids. Germline V CDR1 and CDR2: LGHNA, YNFKEQ. The CDR3 here is CASSRTSGGYEQYF. The CDR3 region has the DNA TGTGCCAGCAGCCGGACTAGCGGGGGGTACGAGCAGTACTTC.

J is TRBJ1-2 and V is TRBV2, with 9 bases identical to TRBD1. This CDR3 has 15 amino acids. J was trimmed by 4 bases and V by 5 bases; bases with no gene match: 8. Germline V CDR1 and CDR2: SNHLY, FYNNEI. The CDR3 protein is CASSSRDRASYGYTF. The CDR3 nucleotides read TGTGCCAGCAGTTCGCGGGACAGGGCCTCCTATGGCTACACCTTC.

The chain carries TRBV7-9 and TRBJ2-5; no clear D gene. This CDR3 contains 15 residues. V lost 0 bases and J lost 4, with 12 bases in between. From germline, CDR1 is SEHNR and CDR2 FQNEAQ (reference sequence). The CDR3 reads CASSLAETVSETQYF. The CDR3 region has the DNA TGTGCCAGCAGCTTAGCGGAAACAGTTTCAGAGACCCAGTACTTC.

This clone has more than one count but fewer than ten. J is TRBJ1-6 and V is TRBV6-4, with 7 bases lining up with TRBD1. Germline V CDR1 and CDR2: MRHNA, SNTAGT. The CDR3 has 14 residues. The J segment lost 10 bases and the V segment lost 5 bases, leaving 8 bases of the junction unmatched. CDR3 residues: CASSKGGHRSPLHF. The CDR3 bases are TGTGCCAGCAGTAAAGGGGGCCATAGATCACCCCTCCACTTT.